This T cell receptor (beta chain) is from a study of T cells in Graves' hyperthyroidism and ophthalmopathy. Findings of the study overall: A 13 V-J signature model discriminated ophthalmopathy versus stable hyperthyroidism. Also found in blood were most expanded thyroid clonotypes above 0.001. Ophthalmopathy was model-predicted a median about 6 months pre-onset.

Germline V gene data show CDR1 as DFQATT and CDR2 as SNEGSKA (reference sequence). There are 15 residues in the CDR3. V was clipped by 4 bases and J by 5 bases, with 17 bases between them. This clonotype has a handful of counts. Antigen unknown. Calling Graves' hyperthyroidism stable meant ophthalmopathy did not progress within 18 months. RNA transcripts were the template for amplifying TCR beta CDR3 regions. RT-PCR in the first round (using the HTBI primer set) targeted the TCR CDR3. TCRdb processed the multiplex PCR reads anew with MiXCR; each CDR3 protein has one entry. The sample lists roughly 300,000 distinct CDR3 sequences; about 15% were seen once.

Sequencing input: blood. This TCR derives from a young woman with Graves' hyperthyroidism. This chain joins TRBV20-1 and TRBJ2-2, with D possibly TRBD1 on 5 matching bases. DNA for the CDR3: TGCAGTGCTATAGCCCAGGGCTTAGGGACCGGGGAGCTGTTTTTT. As protein: CSAIAQGLGTGELFF.